This TCR beta chain was captured by sequencing in a study of cytomegalovirus exposure and HLA in healthy donors. Study-wide points: Many donors shared some public TCRs, even though most TCR sequences were rare. An apparent linkage of common viral pathogens to several of the most significant clusters emerged in a later analysis. Sequencing probably produced one cluster of sequence variants that were highly shared. In the analysis, some V segments, TRBV6-2 and TRBV6-3 included, were excluded as indistinguishable.

It was with 60 Vbeta and 13 Jbeta primers that the PCR ran. Assay: immunoSEQ multiplex PCR; the TCRdb copy retains only in-frame clones and omits some. Of more than 130,000 clones listed, around 80% are singletons. A note on this clone: Its antigen remains unknown.

Germline V lookup: CDR1 SGHRS, CDR2 YFSETQ. V was cut by 5 bases and J by 0 bases, with 16 bases left in between. The CDR3 covers 16 residues. Material for sequencing was PBMCs. The sequence was collected from a man in his thirties or forties in good health and CMV-seronegative. The chain has TRBV5-1 and TRBJ2-3; a possible D gene is TRBD2 (7 bases). CDR3 nucleotide sequence: TGCGCCAGCAGACAGGGTAAAGCGGGGAGCACAGATACGCAGTATTTT. Translation gives CASRQGKAGSTDTQYF.